The 21 T cell receptor beta chains reported below all come from one sample, sequenced in a study of control samples from healthy donors and cancer patients. Produced via immunoSEQ multiplex PCR; TCRdb's table is partial and in-frame only. The sample yields 65,000 to 95,000 clones, approximately 87% seen once. Sequencing input: blood. These receptors were obtained from a man aged 50 to 60 in good health.

The chain recombines TRBV5-4 with TRBJ1-2; tentative D call: TRBD1 (5 bases). The CDR3 consists of 14 residues. V gave up 2 bases and J gave up 8 bases, with 16 bases separating them. From germline, CDR1 is SGHNT and CDR2 YYREEE (reference sequence). Here the CDR3 reads CASSFSAGHSGYTF. The DNA of the CDR3 is TGTGCCAGCAGCTTTAGTGCAGGGCACTCGGGCTACACCTTC.

This chain links TRBV4-1 with TRBJ1-5, with D uncertain. The germline V and J ends were trimmed by 1 base and 5 bases, with 3 bases remaining between them. The CDR3 is 12 residues long. Germline V gene lookup returns CDR1 MGHRA and CDR2 YSYEKL. The CDR3 sequence is CASSQGYQPQHF. The CDR3 nucleotides read TGCGCCAGCAGCCAAGGATATCAGCCCCAGCATTTT.

V and J are TRBV11-3 and TRBJ1-2; D is ambiguous. The CDR3 has 13 residues. V dropped 0 bases and J dropped 6 bases, with 8 bases sitting between them. Looked up from germline, CDR1 is SGHNT and CDR2 is YENEEA. The DNA for the CDR3 is TGTGCCAGCAGCTTAGATCGTCAGGATGGCTACACCTTC. Translating it yields CASSLDRQDGYTF.

CDR3 nucleotide sequence: TGTGCCAGCAGCTTAGGGGGCAGTGAAAAACTGTTTTTT. Amino acids: CASSLGGSEKLFF. The V call is TRBV7-9, the J call TRBJ1-4; the D gene is possibly TRBD1 (5 bases). The V end was cut by 1 base, the J end by 7 bases, with 7 bases between. Germline-derived CDR1 and CDR2 are SEHNR and FQNEAQ (reference sequence). The CDR3 is 13 residues long.

Only one count was recorded for this clone. The CDR3 spells CASRPIQGGENEKLFF. DNA of the CDR3: TGTGCCAGCAGGCCTATACAGGGGGGGGAGAATGAAAAACTGTTTTTT. V usage is TRBV6-6 and J usage is TRBJ1-4, with 8 bases identical to TRBD1. The length of the CDR3 is 16 residues. Trimming at V came to 6 bases and at J to 5 bases, leaving 11 bases not matched to a gene. Germline V lookup: CDR1 MNHNY, CDR2 SVGAGI (reference sequence).

The chain employs TRBV11-3 and TRBJ1-3; a weak D match, TRBD1 (5 bases). Germline CDR1 and CDR2: SGHNT and YENEEA. The CDR3 length is 15 residues. V was trimmed by 4 bases and J by 2 bases, leaving 12 bases between them. The CDR3 DNA sequence: TGTGCCAGCAGCTGGGGACGCCTAGCTGGAAACACCATATATTTT. Translation gives CASSWGRLAGNTIYF.

The chain is built from TRBV2 and TRBJ2-4; D is uncertain. Germline CDR1 and CDR2: SNHLY and FYNNEI. V was cut by 2 bases and J by 2 bases, with 7 bases left in between. CDR3 length: 14 residues. The CDR3 DNA follows: TGTGCCAGCAGTGAACAAAGGACCAAAAACATTCAGTACTTC. Translating gives CASSEQRTKNIQYF.

The J gene is TRBJ1-1, the V gene TRBV6-6, with D tentatively TRBD1 (6 bases). Trimming took 6 bases from V and 2 from J, leaving 10 bases between them. CDR1 and CDR2 (germline): MNHNY, SVGAGI (reference sequence). The CDR3 totals 13 residues. The CDR3 bases are TGTGCCAGCAGACAGGGTTTAAACACTGAAGCTTTCTTT. This translates into CASRQGLNTEAFF.

V gene TRBV30 combines with J gene TRBJ2-1; 7 bases line up with TRBD2. With 5 bases clipped from V and 10 bases from J, the junction kept 5 bases outside the gene matches. Looked up from germline, CDR1 is GTSNPN and CDR2 is SVGIG (reference sequence). CDR3 length: 11 residues. The CDR3 DNA reads as TGTGCCTGGGGTAGCGGGCGGGAGCAGTTCTTC. It yields the protein CAWGSGREQFF.

This chain links TRBV30 with TRBJ1-5, with 7 nucleotides matching TRBD1. Trimming removed 0 bases from V and 8 bases from J; junction bases left unmatched: 4. Germline V gene data show CDR1 as GTSNPN and CDR2 as SVGIG (reference sequence). CDR3 size: 13 residues. The CDR3 reads CAWSVGGTEPQHF. The CDR3 DNA reads TGTGCCTGGAGTGTAGGGGGCACTGAGCCCCAGCATTTT.

This clone was observed a single time. The chain employs TRBV5-1 and TRBJ1-1; D gene unclear. V was trimmed by 3 bases and J by 0 bases, leaving 9 bases between them. From germline, CDR1 is SGHRS and CDR2 YFSETQ. The CDR3 consists of 14 residues. The CDR3 sequence: CASSSTTLNTEAFF. Here the CDR3 DNA reads TGCGCCAGCAGCTCGACTACTTTGAACACTGAAGCTTTCTTT.

V gene TRBV6-5 combines with J gene TRBJ1-2, with D unclear. CDR3 size: 13 residues. The germline V gene has CDR1 MNHEY and CDR2 SVGAGI. The V gene lost 6 bases and the J gene lost 8 bases, with 16 bases spanning the gap. The CDR3 reads CASRAPGGYGYTF. CDR3 bases: TGTGCCAGCAGAGCCCCAGGAGGTTACGGCTACACCTTC.

The chain joins TRBV2 to TRBJ1-2; tentative D call: TRBD1 (5 bases). V gave up 2 bases and J gave up 2 bases, with 9 bases separating them. This CDR3 contains 14 residues. Germline V gives CDR1 SNHLY, CDR2 FYNNEI. The CDR3: CASSELRQNYGYTF. The CDR3, as DNA: TGTGCCAGCAGTGAATTAAGACAGAACTATGGCTACACCTTC.

The V and J genes are TRBV25-1 and TRBJ2-5; 8 positions agree with TRBD2. CDR1 is MGHDK and CDR2 is SYGVNS in the germline V gene. This CDR3 spans 15 amino acids. After removal of 1 base from V and 5 bases from J, the junction contained 6 bases not matched to a gene. CDR3 DNA sequence: TGTGCCAGCAGTGAATCTACGGGGGGGCGGGAGACCCAGTACTTC. Translated, it gives CASSESTGGRETQYF.

The chain links TRBV11-3 to TRBJ2-7; D uncertain. The ends were cut back, 3 bases at V and 0 bases at J, with 12 bases in the middle. Germline V gives CDR1 SGHNT, CDR2 YENEEA. The CDR3 covers 15 residues. As DNA, the CDR3 is TGTGCCAGCAGCTTTGACCCCCAGAGCTCCTACGAGCAGTACTTC. It yields the protein CASSFDPQSSYEQYF.

This rearrangement joins TRBV24-1 to TRBJ2-5, with 8 bases identical to TRBD2. V was clipped by 4 bases and J by 3 bases; unmatched bases: 6. CDR3 length: 15 residues. Germline CDR1 is KGHDR and CDR2 is SFDVKD. This CDR3 reads CATSDGAGGEETQYF. CDR3 DNA: TGTGCCACCAGTGACGGGGCGGGAGGCGAAGAGACCCAGTACTTC.

The CDR3 sequence: CASSLPGQGFEQYV. DNA of the CDR3: TGTGCCAGCAGCTTACCGGGACAGGGATTCGAGCAGTACGTC. The V call is TRBV5-5, the J call TRBJ2-7; TRBD1 matches at 9 bases. There are 14 residues in the CDR3. The germline CDR1 and CDR2 sequences are SGHKS and YYEKEE (reference sequence). The ends lost 2 bases at V and 6 bases at J; junction bases unmatched: 6.

The chain uses TRBV11-1 and TRBJ2-1, with a possible D match to TRBD1 (6 bases). Trimming took 0 bases from V and 8 from J, leaving 14 bases between them. In germline, CDR1 is SGHAT, CDR2 FQDESV (reference sequence). This CDR3 has 15 amino acids. For the CDR3, the DNA is TGTGCCAGCAGCTTAGCGGCTAGGGGGTTCGATGAGCAGTTCTTC. It codes for CASSLAARGFDEQFF.

In this sample, this clone turned up once. DNA for the CDR3: TGTGCCAGCAGTCCCTACGGAAACACCATATATTTT. It specifies CASSPYGNTIYF. The chain links TRBV28 to TRBJ1-3; no reliable D call. V was pared by 5 bases and J by 4 bases, with 6 bases between. This CDR3 is built from 12 residues. CDR1 and CDR2 (germline): MDHEN, SYDVKM.

This clone occurred once. The V gene is TRBV6-5, the J gene TRBJ1-1, with 7 bases that match TRBD1. Trimming cost V 6 bases and J 1 base; bases outside gene matches: 8. Germline loops: CDR1 MNHEY, CDR2 SVGAGI. The CDR3 has 15 amino acids. CDR3 amino acids: CASRLTGSTNTEAFF. The CDR3 DNA reads TGTGCCAGCAGGTTGACAGGGAGTACGAACACTGAAGCTTTCTTT.

The chain joins TRBV2 to TRBJ2-3, with 9 nucleotides matching TRBD1. The germline V gene has CDR1 SNHLY and CDR2 FYNNEI. V was pared by 7 bases and J by 5 bases, with 7 bases of the junction left unmatched. The CDR3 contains 14 residues. In DNA form, the CDR3 reads TGTGCCAGCATTACCGACAGGGGGGGAGATACGCAGTATTTT. It specifies CASITDRGGDTQYF.